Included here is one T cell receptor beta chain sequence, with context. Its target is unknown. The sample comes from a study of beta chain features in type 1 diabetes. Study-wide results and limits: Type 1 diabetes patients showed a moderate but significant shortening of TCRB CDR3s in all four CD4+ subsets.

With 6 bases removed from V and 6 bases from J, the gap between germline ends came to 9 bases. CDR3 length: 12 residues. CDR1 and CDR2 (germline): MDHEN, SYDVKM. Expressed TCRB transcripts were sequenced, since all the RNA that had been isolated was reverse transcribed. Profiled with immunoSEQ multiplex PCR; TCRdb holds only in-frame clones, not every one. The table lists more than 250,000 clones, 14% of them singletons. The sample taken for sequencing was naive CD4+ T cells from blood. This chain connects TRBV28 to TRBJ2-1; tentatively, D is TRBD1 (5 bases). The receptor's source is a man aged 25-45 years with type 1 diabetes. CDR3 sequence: CASRIGVNEQFF. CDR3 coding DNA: TGTGCCAGCAGAATAGGGGTCAATGAGCAGTTCTTC.